Detailed here is one T cell receptor beta chain. TCRdb keeps only in-frame clones here, not all; method: immunoSEQ multiplex PCR. The table records around 730,000 clones, 70% to 90% of them present only once. This record belongs to a study of shared T cell receptors in the human thymus. The germline V gene encodes CDR1 SGDLS and CDR2 YYNGEE. This CDR3 contains 16 residues. With 4 bases removed from V and 4 bases from J, the gap between germline ends came to 19 bases. These same data were also listed under a study on human thymus T cells. That paper states: Thymic material originated from resections removed in the course of corrective heart surgery. Apparent bias marked the V and J gene usage of thymic and blood repertoires. Related research found strongly overlapping thymic repertoires in unrelated individuals.

The rearrangement uses TRBV9 and TRBJ2-3, with D possibly being TRBD1 (5 bases). What was sequenced was thymocytes. This clonotype was obtained from a girl in the first two years of life with a congenital heart defect. Here the CDR3 reads CASSTGHFGDPDTQYF. For the CDR3, the DNA is TGTGCCAGCAGCACAGGACATTTTGGGGATCCAGATACGCAGTATTTT.